This T cell receptor (beta chain) was observed in a study of post-analysis software for immune sequencing data (dated by TCRdb to the mid-2010s). General notes on the study: Recorded disease courses included relapsing-remitting, secondary progressive and progressive-relapsing multiple sclerosis, with some patients lacking subtype annotation. The multiple sclerosis patient repertoires were compared with approximately 11 previously published healthy control repertoires from donors aged roughly 6 to 27 years. A subset of samples was prepared in parallel using single-end sample barcoding, then pooled and co-amplified after Illumina adapter ligation.

Summary of the overall study and its limitations: Several TRBV segments, including TRBV5-6, TRBV5-1 and TRBV20-1, were significantly more frequent in patients than controls. Strong co-clustering of samples prepared in the same batch was shown by direct clustering with F measure, prompting a batch-effect correction. The control group was slightly older than the multiple sclerosis patient group. Multiple sclerosis patients had significantly lower normalized Chao1 diversity than controls, a result that suggests substantial peripheral T-cell clonal expansion.

CDR1 and CDR2 were assigned from the germline V gene as SQVTM and ANQGSEA. From cysteine to phenylalanine, the CDR3 is 12 amino acids long. Only the CDR3 part of the read is kept: 36 bases, read in frame from the first base. V drops 3 bases and J drops 10 bases, leaving 13 bases in between. Libraries were made using PCR. Sequencing was carried out with an Illumina HiSeq 2500. To reduce PCR and sequencing biases, unique molecular identifiers were built into the TCR beta cDNA libraries. Every 1 to 10 million input T cells yielded 500,000 or so cDNA molecules, meaning each molecule approximated one T cell. The patient libraries were prepared and sequenced using the same protocol as the earlier healthy control dataset. Within a given batch, samples were prepared together, multiplexed and sequenced on the same HiSeq lane. As for the original processing: Raw barcoded reads were processed with MIGEC, and single-read molecular identifier groups were discarded before consensus assembly and CDR3 extraction. Clonotype tables were post-analysed with VDJtools, normalizing diversity by down-sampling all datasets to the smallest sample size. In repertoire overlap clustering, CDR3 amino acid sequences, but not nucleotide sequences, were matched to correct batch-related cross-sample contamination. TCRdb reprocessing: public reads trimmed at Q25 with fastp, clones called with MiXCR, in-frame beta chains kept. A single entry per CDR3 protein holds the most common genes and DNA from its merged rows. The V and J calls shown here were made by TCRdb, not taken from the authors' results. In this sample the table shows hundreds of thousands of distinct CDR3 sequences, approximately 59% of which occur a single time. The ten largest clonotypes hold roughly 12% of the sample.

To demonstrate the VDJtools post-analysis software, the study profiled TCR beta repertoires from the peripheral blood of about a dozen young patients with multiple sclerosis. The multiple sclerosis patients were children and adolescents ranging in age from about 6 to 17 years. About this clonotype: What antigen it recognizes has not been identified. Nothing much larger sits one base from this clone, and base qualities are not available.

The sequenced material came from blood. The receptor was isolated from a girl between 2 and 10 years old with multiple sclerosis. The V and J genes are TRBV29-1 and TRBJ2-1, with TRBD2 perhaps the D gene, on 6 matching bases. The CDR3 loop reads CSVDREDAEQFF. The DNA reads TGCAGCGTTGACAGGGAGGATGCCGAGCAGTTCTTC.